This paragraph reports one T cell receptor beta chain. CDR1 is SGHNT and CDR2 is YENEEA in the germline V gene. V lost 4 bases to trimming and J lost 2 bases; unmatched junction nucleotides: 5. There are 14 residues in the CDR3. This entry comes from a study of Ad26.COV2.S vaccination and SARS-CoV-2 variants. Profiled with immunoSEQ multiplex PCR; TCRdb holds only in-frame clones, not every one. Seen here are about 180,000 clones, approximately 90% observed once, and the top ten hold about 5.5%. The clonotype was recovered from a human donor who had recovered from COVID-19. This rearrangement joins TRBV11-3 to TRBJ2-7; 7 bases agree with TRBD2. Source: peripheral blood, taken after recovery from COVID-19. As DNA, the CDR3 is TGTGCCAGCAGCTCACGGGAGGACCCCTACGAGCAGTACTTC. Residues: CASSSREDPYEQYF.